Below, one T cell receptor (beta chain) is given with its context. Its antigen has not been determined. No much larger clonotype is one base removed from it; base qualities were not supplied. Libraries were built with the immunoSEQ multiplex PCR assay. What TCRdb holds here is the immuneACCESS table cut down to in-frame rearrangements. Part of the clones is not present; checked against another copy, under half of the missing clones reflect an unresolved V gene, and the others are unexplained. A total of roughly 72,000 clones appear in this sample, approximately 91% of them only once. The leading ten clones occupy 0.39% of the sample. The sample belongs to a study of technical replicates of blood from a few donors (dated by TCRdb to the late 2010s). Reading from cysteine to phenylalanine, the CDR3 counts 13 amino acids. The sequence is cut down to CDR3 DNA, 39 bases in frame from base 1. CDR1 and CDR2 (KGHSH, LQKENI) derive from the germline V gene. The junction carries 14 bases between V and J, which are trimmed by 7 bases and 8 bases respectively.

The receptor's source is a human donor in good health. What was sequenced was T cells isolated from PBMCs. The sequence links TRBV18 to TRBJ1-4; no D gene call is confident. The CDR3 region: CASLRVLGEKLFF. The nucleotides read TGTGCCAGCTTACGAGTCCTCGGGGAAAAACTGTTTTTT.